This T cell receptor beta chain is drawn from a study of early T cells in non-severe SARS-CoV-2 infection. This clonotype was seen ten or more times. Trimming pared 5 bases from V and 10 bases from J, leaving 18 bases between. The CDR3 is 14 residues long. The protocol attached unique molecular identifiers to individual cDNA molecules. TCRdb re-derived calls from the 5' RACE reads in MiXCR, one entry per CDR3 protein. Among tens of thousands of distinct CDR3 sequences listed, 4.5% to 7.5% were seen once. The source material was whole blood. This sequence originates from an adult who was a healthcare worker with PCR-confirmed SARS-CoV-2 infection or an uninfected control (not recorded which). The chain joins TRBV12-3 or TRBV12-4 to TRBJ2-1, with D possibly being TRBD1 (5 bases). Here the CDR3 reads CASSPRWGAAEQFF. The CDR3 DNA reads TGTGCCAGCAGTCCCCGGTGGGGCGCGGCGGAGCAGTTCTTC.